The 32 T cell receptor beta chains in this list originate from one sample, sequenced in a study of PD-L1 blockade in urothelial cancer. Regarding time point: pretreatment peripheral blood. TCRdb's copy holds only in-frame clones and misses some; the assay was immunoSEQ multiplex PCR. The table shows fewer than 85,000 clones, with roughly 84% occurring only once. The sample here was PBMCs, taken around atezolizumab (anti-PD-L1) treatment. All receptors derive from a woman in her 70s with urothelial cancer.

The genes are TRBV4-3 and TRBJ2-5, with 13 bases lining up with TRBD2. Looked up from germline, CDR1 is LGHNA and CDR2 is YSLEER. V lost 0 bases and J lost 3; bases outside the gene matches: 7. The CDR3 loop spans 18 amino acids. For the CDR3, the DNA is TGCGCCAGCAGCCAAGAACTAGCGGGGGGGCCGGTCAAAGAGACCCAGTACTTC. The encoded protein is CASSQELAGGPVKETQYF.

The chain uses TRBV7-9 and TRBJ1-2, with 7 bases that match TRBD1. The trim removed 3 bases at V and 5 bases at J, leaving 3 bases unmatched. CDR3 length: 13 residues. Per germline, CDR1 SEHNR and CDR2 FQNEAQ (reference sequence). CDR3 sequence (DNA): TGTGCCAGCAGCTTGGGACAGAGTTATGGCTACACCTTC. This translates into CASSLGQSYGYTF.

This clone was counted between two and nine times. The chain joins TRBV29-1 to TRBJ1-5, with TRBD1 matching over 9 bases. The germline V gene encodes CDR1 SQVTM and CDR2 ANQGSEA. The junction had 6 bases not matched to a gene; V was cut back by 4 bases and J by 5 bases. The length of the CDR3 is 14 residues. The CDR3 region is CSVGGQGPYQPQHF. The CDR3 region has the DNA TGCAGCGTTGGGGGACAGGGCCCCTATCAGCCCCAGCATTTT.

The V call is TRBV9, the J call TRBJ2-6; 9 nucleotides match TRBD1. Trimming at V came to 4 bases and at J to 0 bases, leaving 11 bases not matched to a gene. This CDR3 has 19 residues. Germline-derived CDR1 and CDR2 are SGDLS and YYNGEE. Written as DNA, the CDR3 is TGTGCCAGCAGCCGGGGACTACAGGGGGCCCCCTCTGGGGCCAACGTCCTGACTTTC. Its translation: CASSRGLQGAPSGANVLTF.

J is TRBJ2-1 and V is TRBV7-6, with 7 bases that match TRBD2. The J segment lost 0 bases and the V segment lost 5 bases, leaving 16 bases of the junction unmatched. Germline assignment: CDR1 SGHVS and CDR2 FNYEAQ. This CDR3 spans 19 amino acids. This CDR3 is CASSRLTTSGGSSYNEQFF. The DNA for the CDR3 is TGTGCCAGCAGCCGGTTGACGACCTCCGGGGGGAGCTCCTACAATGAGCAGTTCTTC.

V gene TRBV5-5 combines with J gene TRBJ2-1; possible D gene TRBD2, 6 bases. In germline, CDR1 is SGHKS, CDR2 YYEKEE (reference sequence). V was pared by 1 base and J by 4 bases, with 15 bases between. The CDR3 totals 16 residues. DNA of the CDR3: TGTGCCAGCAGCTTGTGGGTAACGGGAGATTACAATGAGCAGTTCTTC. Protein: CASSLWVTGDYNEQFF.

The rearrangement joins TRBV27 to TRBJ2-1; 14 nucleotides align to TRBD2. With V trimmed by 4 bases and J by 4 bases, 9 bases remained unmatched. Germline CDR1 reads MNHEY; CDR2 reads SMNVEV (reference sequence). The CDR3 is made up of 18 amino acids. CDR3 DNA sequence: TGTGCCAGCAGTTCCGGACTAGCGGGGGGACTATTATACAATGAGCAGTTCTTC. Encoded protein: CASSSGLAGGLLYNEQFF.

The chain uses TRBV15 and TRBJ2-5; D unresolved. CDR3 length: 13 residues. The V gene lost 3 bases and the J gene lost 5 bases, with 10 bases spanning the gap. Per germline, CDR1 LNHNV and CDR2 YYDKDF (reference sequence). The CDR3 spells CATSRAPKETQYF. The CDR3, as DNA: TGTGCCACCAGCAGGGCCCCCAAGGAGACCCAGTACTTC.

In DNA form, the CDR3 reads TGCGCCAGCAGGACCCCCGGGGTACAAGAGACCCAGTACTTC. Translated, it gives CASRTPGVQETQYF. V and J are TRBV10-2 and TRBJ2-5, with TRBD2 as a possible D gene (5 bases). CDR1 WSHSY and CDR2 SAAADI come from the germline V gene. CDR3 length: 14 residues. The ends were cut back, 6 bases at V and 2 bases at J, with 13 bases in the middle.

J is TRBJ1-3 and V is TRBV28; 7 bases match TRBD1. Per germline, CDR1 MDHEN and CDR2 SYDVKM. The CDR3 consists of 17 residues. V shed 5 bases, J shed 4 bases, and the junction held 14 bases outside the gene matches. Here the CDR3 reads CASSARPGKGAGNTIYF. The DNA for the CDR3 is TGTGCCAGCAGTGCGCGGCCCGGTAAGGGGGCCGGAAACACCATATATTTT. Complete variable domain (other parts from reference TRBV28 and TRBJ1-3): DVKVTQSSRYLVKRTGEKVFLECVQDMDHENMFWYRQDPGLGLRLIYFSYDVKMKEKGDIPEGYSVSREKKERFSLILESASTNQTSMYLCASSARPGKGAGNTIYFGEGSWLTVV.

The V gene is TRBV4-3, the J gene TRBJ2-3; 7 nucleotides line up with TRBD2. Trimming cost V 0 bases and J 2 bases; bases outside gene matches: 8. This CDR3 is built from 17 residues. Germline CDR1 is LGHNA and CDR2 is YSLEER. The chain's CDR3 is CASSQERGGSYTDTQYF. In DNA form, the CDR3 reads TGCGCCAGCAGCCAAGAGCGGGGAGGGAGCTACACAGATACGCAGTATTTT.

This sequence joins TRBV18 and TRBJ2-5, with 9 bases identical to TRBD2. The CDR3 contains 15 residues. J was trimmed by 4 bases and V by 8 bases; bases with no gene match: 11. Germline loops: CDR1 KGHSH, CDR2 LQKENI. CDR3 in amino acids: CASTASSGMGETQYF. The CDR3 nucleotides read TGTGCCAGCACCGCTTCTAGCGGGATGGGAGAGACCCAGTACTTC.

The chain combines TRBV7-6 with TRBJ2-1; D call uncertain. Germline values: CDR1 SGHVS, CDR2 FNYEAQ. Trimming removed 2 bases at V and 10 bases at J, with 9 bases between. There are 12 residues in the CDR3. CDR3 residues: CASSLIIGEQFF. As DNA, the CDR3 is TGTGCCAGCAGCTTAATTATCGGGGAGCAGTTCTTC.

The gene calls are TRBV5-6 and TRBJ1-2, with 7 bases fitting TRBD1. CDR3 length: 15 residues. The germline V gene has CDR1 SGHDT and CDR2 YYEEEE. V dropped 2 bases and J dropped 8; count of bases not matched to a gene: 12. This CDR3 is CASSLRGRILLGYTF. As DNA, the CDR3 is TGTGCCAGCAGCTTAAGGGGGCGAATCCTATTAGGCTACACCTTC.

This clone was counted only a few times. The chain recombines TRBV4-1 with TRBJ1-2; tentatively, D is TRBD1 (5 bases). The germline V gene encodes CDR1 MGHRA and CDR2 YSYEKL. V lost 4 bases and J 4 bases, leaving 16 bases between the germline ends. This CDR3 is built from 15 residues. The CDR3 region is CASSPAEGQAYGYTF. The CDR3 coding sequence is TGCGCCAGCAGCCCCGCGGAGGGGCAGGCCTATGGCTACACCTTC.

The CDR3 is CASSFEANYEQYF. The CDR3 nucleotides are TGTGCCAGCAGCTTCGAGGCAAACTACGAGCAGTACTTC. This chain uses TRBV5-4 with TRBJ2-7; D gene unclear. This CDR3 comprises 13 residues. Germline CDR1 and CDR2: SGHNT and YYREEE (reference sequence). V was shortened by 2 bases and J by 3 bases, with 9 bases between the two germline ends.

The chain uses TRBV21-1 and TRBJ1-5; TRBD1 is the table's D call and was not checked against the DNA. TRBV21-1 is a pseudogene locus. This CDR3 spans 16 amino acids. The DNA of the CDR3 is TGTGCCAGCAGCAAAAAGGGGGACAGGAGCAATCAGCCCCAGCATTTT. This translates into CASSKKGDRSNQPQHF.

V gene TRBV27 combines with J gene TRBJ2-2, with 9 bases matching TRBD2. Germline values: CDR1 MNHEY, CDR2 SMNVEV (reference sequence). The CDR3 consists of 17 residues. The V and J ends lost 4 bases and 7 bases, in that order; junction bases with no gene match: 13. CDR3 residues: CASSSGTPGLAYGELFF. The CDR3 DNA sequence: TGTGCCAGCAGTTCCGGGACGCCGGGACTAGCCTACGGGGAGCTGTTTTTT.

The J gene is TRBJ2-1, the V gene TRBV9; 11 bases are shared with TRBD2. V shed 2 bases, J shed 9 bases, and the junction held 16 bases outside the gene matches. This CDR3 comprises 18 residues. Per germline, CDR1 SGDLS and CDR2 YYNGEE. For the CDR3, the DNA is TGTGCCAGCAGCGTTCAGGCCCTAGCGGGGGGCCCGTTCAGTGAGCAGTTCTTC. Residues: CASSVQALAGGPFSEQFF.

The chain joins TRBV7-2 to TRBJ2-7; D may be TRBD1 (5 bases). Trimming shortened V by 6 bases and J by 0 bases, and 12 bases separated the two germline ends. The CDR3 loop spans 14 amino acids. Germline V gene lookup returns CDR1 SGHTA and CDR2 FQGNSA. The CDR3 DNA reads as TGTGCCAGCAGACCCGACAGAAACTCCTACGAGCAGTACTTC. Translated, it gives CASRPDRNSYEQYF.

The genes are TRBV7-8 and TRBJ2-1, with 7 bases that match TRBD1. The V and J ends lost 5 bases and 0 bases, in that order; junction bases with no gene match: 7. The germline V gene encodes CDR1 SGHVS and CDR2 FQNEAQ. This CDR3 has 16 amino acids. Here the CDR3 DNA reads TGTGCCAGCAGCCCTGACAGGGAATTCTCCTACAATGAGCAGTTCTTC. It specifies CASSPDREFSYNEQFF.

V is TRBV4-1 and J is TRBJ2-3, with D possibly matching TRBD1 (5 bases). Trimming cost V 1 base and J 4 bases, with 21 bases left between them. The germline V gene has CDR1 MGHRA and CDR2 YSYEKL. This CDR3 contains 18 residues. In DNA, the CDR3 is TGCGCCAGCAGCCAAGCTGGTGGCTCGGTTTTCAGGGCAGATACGCAGTATTTT. Amino acid sequence: CASSQAGGSVFRADTQYF.

The rearrangement joins TRBV7-9 to TRBJ1-6, with 7 bases that match TRBD1. This CDR3 contains 16 residues. V trimming: 1 base; J trimming: 9 bases; junction bases outside the gene matches: 9. Germline CDR1 is SEHNR and CDR2 is FQNEAQ (reference sequence). CDR3 DNA: TGTGCCAGCAGCTTAGAACCGACAGGGTCGGGTTCACCCCTCCACTTT. Encoded protein: CASSLEPTGSGSPLHF.

A note on this clone: The same CDR3 is also encoded by other DNA sequences in this sample. The CDR3 here is CASSFGGANEKLFF. CDR3 coding DNA: TGCGCCAGCAGCTTCGGGGGGGCTAATGAAAAACTGTTTTTT. V gene TRBV5-1 combines with J gene TRBJ1-4, with TRBD1 as a possible D gene (5 bases). The V and J ends lost 2 bases and 3 bases respectively, with 8 bases between them. The germline gives CDR1 SGHRS, CDR2 YFSETQ. The length of the CDR3 is 14 residues.

The V gene is TRBV30, the J gene TRBJ1-4; D is perhaps TRBD1 (5 bases). CDR3 size: 14 residues. Trimming removed 0 bases at V and 5 bases at J, with 10 bases between. CDR1 GTSNPN and CDR2 SVGIG come from the germline V gene (reference sequence). The CDR3 loop is CAWSVGAANEKLFF. CDR3 in DNA: TGTGCCTGGAGTGTAGGGGCGGCAAATGAAAAACTGTTTTTT.

The V call is TRBV28, the J call TRBJ1-1; D gene unclear. V was clipped by 5 bases and J by 4 bases, with 11 bases between them. Germline values: CDR1 MDHEN, CDR2 SYDVKM. This CDR3 has 13 residues. Here the CDR3 reads CASSGPLATEAFF. Written as DNA, the CDR3 is TGTGCCAGCAGTGGCCCACTAGCCACTGAAGCTTTCTTT.

The CDR3 sequence: CASSLQGLNTEAFF. The CDR3 coding sequence is TGTGCCAGCAGTTTACAGGGGTTGAACACTGAAGCTTTCTTT. The J gene is TRBJ1-1, the V gene TRBV27; TRBD1 is a possible D gene (6 bases). V dropped 2 bases and J dropped 0 bases, with 7 bases sitting between them. This CDR3 is 14 amino acids long. Per germline, CDR1 MNHEY and CDR2 SMNVEV (reference sequence).

This clone was seen many times. V and J are TRBV4-3 and TRBJ1-1, with 8 bases aligning to TRBD1. Trimming at V came to 6 bases and at J to 0 bases, leaving 3 bases not matched to a gene. The CDR3 totals 14 residues. Germline V lookup: CDR1 LGHNA, CDR2 YSLEER. In DNA, the CDR3 is TGCGCCAGCAGACCGGACAGGGTGAACACTGAAGCTTTCTTT. Amino acid sequence: CASRPDRVNTEAFF.

The gene calls are TRBV7-6 and TRBJ2-5; tentatively, D is TRBD2 (6 bases). Germline V gives CDR1 SGHVS, CDR2 FNYEAQ. Trimming pared 1 base from V and 5 bases from J, leaving 17 bases between. This CDR3 is built from 16 residues. The CDR3 coding sequence is TGTGCCAGCAGCTTAGGGAGGTCGGGGGATTTGGAGACCCAGTACTTC. Residues: CASSLGRSGDLETQYF.

This clone has only one observation. The rearrangement joins TRBV18 to TRBJ2-7; 10 bases agree with TRBD1. The trim removed 3 bases at V and 2 bases at J, leaving 1 base unmatched. Germline V lookup: CDR1 KGHSH, CDR2 LQKENI. The CDR3 spans 14 residues. The CDR3 DNA reads as TGTGCCAGCTCACCCGGGACAGGGGCCTACGAGCAGTACTTC. It specifies CASSPGTGAYEQYF.

This chain links TRBV9 with TRBJ1-2, with TRBD1 matching over 9 bases. The CDR3 has 14 residues. The V gene end was trimmed by 0 bases and the J gene end by 5 bases; junction bases not matched to a gene: 2. CDR1 is SGDLS and CDR2 is YYNGEE in the germline V gene. The chain's CDR3 is CASSVGDRAYGYTF. DNA of the CDR3: TGTGCCAGCAGCGTAGGGGACAGGGCGTATGGCTACACCTTC.

The rearrangement uses TRBV2 and TRBJ2-7; 7 positions agree with TRBD1. V was clipped by 6 bases and J by 3 bases; unmatched bases: 17. The CDR3 has 17 residues. Germline CDR1 reads SNHLY; CDR2 reads FYNNEI. The DNA for the CDR3 is TGTGCCAGCAGCGAAAACAGGGGCCCTTGGAGGAACTACGAGCAGTACTTC. It specifies CASSENRGPWRNYEQYF.